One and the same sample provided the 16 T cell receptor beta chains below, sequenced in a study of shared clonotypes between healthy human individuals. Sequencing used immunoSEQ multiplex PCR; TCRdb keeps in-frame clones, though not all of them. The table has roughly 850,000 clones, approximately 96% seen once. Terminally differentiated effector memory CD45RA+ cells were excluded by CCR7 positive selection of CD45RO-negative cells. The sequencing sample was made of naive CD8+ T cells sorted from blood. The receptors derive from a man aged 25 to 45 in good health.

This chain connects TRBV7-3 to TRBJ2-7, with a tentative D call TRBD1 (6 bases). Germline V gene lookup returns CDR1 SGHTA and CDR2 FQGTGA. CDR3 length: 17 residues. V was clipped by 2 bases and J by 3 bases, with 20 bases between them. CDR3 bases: TGTGCCAGCAGCTTACCCCGTGGGGGCGAGCTAATCTACGAGCAGTACTTC. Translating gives CASSLPRGGELIYEQYF.

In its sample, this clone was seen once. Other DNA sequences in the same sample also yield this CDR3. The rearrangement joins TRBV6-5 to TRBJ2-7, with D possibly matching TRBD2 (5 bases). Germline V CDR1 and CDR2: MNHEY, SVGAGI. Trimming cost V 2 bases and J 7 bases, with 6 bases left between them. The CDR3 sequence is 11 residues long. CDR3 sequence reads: CASSYGGEQYF. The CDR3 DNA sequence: TGTGCCAGCAGTTACGGCGGGGAGCAGTACTTC.

Here the CDR3 DNA reads TGTGCCAGCAGTTTCCCTTTACAGTCTTACACTGAAGCTTTCTTT. Amino acids: CASSFPLQSYTEAFF. The V call is TRBV7-2, the J call TRBJ1-1; D gene uncertain. In germline, CDR1 is SGHTA, CDR2 FQGNSA. V shed 6 bases and J shed 3 bases, with 17 bases lying between them. The length of the CDR3 is 15 residues.

The CDR3 DNA reads as TGTGCCAGCAGCTTAGCGCCGGACAGCACCTACGAGCAGTACTTC. Translated: CASSLAPDSTYEQYF. This chain connects TRBV7-9 to TRBJ2-7, with a tentative D call TRBD1 (6 bases). Looked up from germline, CDR1 is SEHNR and CDR2 is FQNEAQ (reference sequence). Trimming shortened V by 0 bases and J by 2 bases, and 11 bases separated the two germline ends. The CDR3 consists of 15 residues.

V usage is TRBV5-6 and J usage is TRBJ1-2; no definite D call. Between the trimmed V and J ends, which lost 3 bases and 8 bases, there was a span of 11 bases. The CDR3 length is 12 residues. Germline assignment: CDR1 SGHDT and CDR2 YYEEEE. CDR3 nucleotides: TGTGCCAGCAGCTCCGTGAATAGGGGCTACACCTTC. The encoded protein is CASSSVNRGYTF. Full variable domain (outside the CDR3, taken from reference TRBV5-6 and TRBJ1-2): DAGVTQSPTHLIKTRGQQVTLRCSPKSGHDTVSWYQQALGQGPQFIFQYYEEEERQRGNFPDRFSGHQFPNYSSELNVNALLLGDSALYLCASSSVNRGYTFGSGTRLTVV.

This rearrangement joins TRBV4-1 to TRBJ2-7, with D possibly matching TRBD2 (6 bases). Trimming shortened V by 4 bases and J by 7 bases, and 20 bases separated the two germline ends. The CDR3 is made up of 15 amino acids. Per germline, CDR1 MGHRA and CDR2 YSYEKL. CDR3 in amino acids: CASSLGAGSMWEQYF. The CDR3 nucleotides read TGCGCCAGCAGCCTAGGTGCGGGATCGATGTGGGAGCAGTACTTC.

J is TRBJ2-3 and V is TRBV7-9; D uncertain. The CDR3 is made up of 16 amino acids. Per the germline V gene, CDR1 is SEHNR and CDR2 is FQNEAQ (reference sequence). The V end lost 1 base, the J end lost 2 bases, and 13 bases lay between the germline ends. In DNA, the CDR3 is TGTGCCAGCAGCTTAGTTGACTCCCGATTCACAGATACGCAGTATTTT. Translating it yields CASSLVDSRFTDTQYF.

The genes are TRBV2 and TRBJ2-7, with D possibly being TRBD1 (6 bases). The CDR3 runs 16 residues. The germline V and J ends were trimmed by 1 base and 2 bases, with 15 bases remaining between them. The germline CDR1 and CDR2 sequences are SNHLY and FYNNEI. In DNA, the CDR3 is TGTGCCAGCAGTGAAGGATTGACAGGTCTAACCTACGAGCAGTACTTC. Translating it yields CASSEGLTGLTYEQYF.

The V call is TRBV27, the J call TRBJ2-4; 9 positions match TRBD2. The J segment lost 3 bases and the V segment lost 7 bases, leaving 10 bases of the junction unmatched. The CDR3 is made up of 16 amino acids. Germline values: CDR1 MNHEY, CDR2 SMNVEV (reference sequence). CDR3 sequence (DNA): TGTGCCAGCATCGGGCGGGAGGGCCACAACAAAAACATTCAGTACTTC. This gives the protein CASIGREGHNKNIQYF.

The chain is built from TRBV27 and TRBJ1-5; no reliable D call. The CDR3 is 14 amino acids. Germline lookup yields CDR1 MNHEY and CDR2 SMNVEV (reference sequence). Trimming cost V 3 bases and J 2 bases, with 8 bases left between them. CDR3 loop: CASSFGRGNQPQHF. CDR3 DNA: TGTGCCAGCAGTTTCGGACGTGGCAATCAGCCCCAGCATTTT.

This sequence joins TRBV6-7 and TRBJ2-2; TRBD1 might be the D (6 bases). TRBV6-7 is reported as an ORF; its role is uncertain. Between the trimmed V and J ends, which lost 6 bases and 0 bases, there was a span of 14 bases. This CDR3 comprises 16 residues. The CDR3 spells CASRPPGQSNTGELFF. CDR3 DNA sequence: TGTGCCAGCAGACCTCCGGGACAATCGAACACCGGGGAGCTGTTTTTT.

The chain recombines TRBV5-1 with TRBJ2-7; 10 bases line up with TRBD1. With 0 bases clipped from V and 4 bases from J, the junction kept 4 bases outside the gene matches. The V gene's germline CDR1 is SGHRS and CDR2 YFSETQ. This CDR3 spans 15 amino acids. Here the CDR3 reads CASSLEGQGWYEQYF. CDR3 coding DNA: TGCGCCAGCAGCTTGGAGGGACAGGGGTGGTACGAGCAGTACTTC.

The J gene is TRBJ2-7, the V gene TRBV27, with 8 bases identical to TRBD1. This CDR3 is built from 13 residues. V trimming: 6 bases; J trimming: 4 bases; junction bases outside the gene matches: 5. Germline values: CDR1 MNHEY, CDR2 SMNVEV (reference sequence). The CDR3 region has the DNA TGTGCCAGCAGACAGGGGGTGGGATACGAGCAGTACTTC. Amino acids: CASRQGVGYEQYF.

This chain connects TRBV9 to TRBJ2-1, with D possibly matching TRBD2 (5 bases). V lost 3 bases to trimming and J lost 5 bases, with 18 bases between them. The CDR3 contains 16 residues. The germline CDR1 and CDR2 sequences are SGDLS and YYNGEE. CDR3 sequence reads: CASSDRDLGLDNEQFF. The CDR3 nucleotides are TGTGCCAGCAGCGACCGGGATTTAGGTTTGGACAATGAGCAGTTCTTC.

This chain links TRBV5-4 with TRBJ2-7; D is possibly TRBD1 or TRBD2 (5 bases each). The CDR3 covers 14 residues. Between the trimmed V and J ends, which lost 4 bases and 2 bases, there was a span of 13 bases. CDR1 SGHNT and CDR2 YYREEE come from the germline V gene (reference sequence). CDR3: CASSPGTPPYEQYF. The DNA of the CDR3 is TGTGCCAGCAGCCCCGGGACCCCACCCTACGAGCAGTACTTC.

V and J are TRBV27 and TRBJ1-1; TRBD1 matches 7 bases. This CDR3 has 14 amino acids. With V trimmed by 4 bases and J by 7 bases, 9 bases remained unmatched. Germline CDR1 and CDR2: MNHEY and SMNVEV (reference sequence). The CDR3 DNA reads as TGTGCCAGCAGTTCCTACAGGGGATTCGGTGAAGCTTTCTTT. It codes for CASSSYRGFGEAFF.